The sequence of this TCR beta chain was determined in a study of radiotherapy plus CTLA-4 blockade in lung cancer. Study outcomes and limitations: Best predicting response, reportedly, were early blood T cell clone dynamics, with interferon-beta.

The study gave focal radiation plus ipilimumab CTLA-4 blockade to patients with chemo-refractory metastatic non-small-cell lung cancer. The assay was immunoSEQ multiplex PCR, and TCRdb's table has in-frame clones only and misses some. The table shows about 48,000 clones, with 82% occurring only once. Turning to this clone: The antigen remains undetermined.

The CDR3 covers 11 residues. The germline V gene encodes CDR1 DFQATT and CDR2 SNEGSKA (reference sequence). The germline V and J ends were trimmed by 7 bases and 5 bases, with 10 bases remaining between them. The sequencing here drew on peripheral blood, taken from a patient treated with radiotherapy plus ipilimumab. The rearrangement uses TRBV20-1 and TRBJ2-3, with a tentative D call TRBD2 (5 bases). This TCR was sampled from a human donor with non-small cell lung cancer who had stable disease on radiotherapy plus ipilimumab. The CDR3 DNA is TGCAGTGAGGGAGTGGGAGATACGCAGTATTTT. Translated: CSEGVGDTQYF.